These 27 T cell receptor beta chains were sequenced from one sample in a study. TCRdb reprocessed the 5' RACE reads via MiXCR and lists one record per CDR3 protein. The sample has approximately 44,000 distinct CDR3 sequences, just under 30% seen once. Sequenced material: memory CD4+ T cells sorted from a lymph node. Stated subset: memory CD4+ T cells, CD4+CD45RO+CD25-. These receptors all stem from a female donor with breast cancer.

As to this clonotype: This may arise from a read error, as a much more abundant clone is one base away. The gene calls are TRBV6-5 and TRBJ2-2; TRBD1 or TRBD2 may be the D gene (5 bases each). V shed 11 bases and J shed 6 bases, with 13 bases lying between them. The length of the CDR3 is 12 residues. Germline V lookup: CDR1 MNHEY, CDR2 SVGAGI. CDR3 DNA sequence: TGTGCCTGCTTTGGGGGTCCCGGGGAGCTGTTTTTT. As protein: CACFGGPGELFF.

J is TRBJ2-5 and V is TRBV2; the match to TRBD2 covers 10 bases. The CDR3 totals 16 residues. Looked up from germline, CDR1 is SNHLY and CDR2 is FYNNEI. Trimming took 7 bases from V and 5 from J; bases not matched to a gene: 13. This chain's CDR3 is CASTGASGGPRETQYF. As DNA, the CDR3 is TGTGCCAGCACGGGAGCTAGCGGGGGTCCTCGGGAGACCCAGTACTTC.

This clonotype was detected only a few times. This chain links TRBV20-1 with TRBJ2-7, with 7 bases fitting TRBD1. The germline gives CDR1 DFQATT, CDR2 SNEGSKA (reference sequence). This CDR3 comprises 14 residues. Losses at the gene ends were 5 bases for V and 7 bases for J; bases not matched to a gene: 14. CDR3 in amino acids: CSAVDRAPSEEQYF. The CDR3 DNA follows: TGCAGTGCTGTCGACAGGGCCCCCAGTGAAGAGCAGTACTTC.

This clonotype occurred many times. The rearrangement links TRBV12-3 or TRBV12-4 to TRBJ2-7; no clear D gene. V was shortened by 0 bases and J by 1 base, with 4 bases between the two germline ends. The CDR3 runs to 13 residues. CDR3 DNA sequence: TGTGCCAGCAGTTTAGCAGGATCCTACGAGCAGTACTTC. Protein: CASSLAGSYEQYF.

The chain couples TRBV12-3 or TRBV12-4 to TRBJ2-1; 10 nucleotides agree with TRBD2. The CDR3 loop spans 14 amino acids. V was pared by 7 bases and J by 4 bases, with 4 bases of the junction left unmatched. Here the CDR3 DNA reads TGTGCCAGCACTACTAGCGGGACGTACAATGAGCAGTTCTTC. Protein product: CASTTSGTYNEQFF.

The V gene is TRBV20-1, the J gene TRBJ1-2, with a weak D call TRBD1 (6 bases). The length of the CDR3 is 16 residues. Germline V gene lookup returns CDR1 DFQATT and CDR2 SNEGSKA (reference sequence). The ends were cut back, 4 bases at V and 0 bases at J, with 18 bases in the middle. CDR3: CSANSGQTIANYGYTF. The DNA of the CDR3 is TGCAGTGCTAACTCCGGACAGACGATAGCTAACTATGGCTACACCTTC.

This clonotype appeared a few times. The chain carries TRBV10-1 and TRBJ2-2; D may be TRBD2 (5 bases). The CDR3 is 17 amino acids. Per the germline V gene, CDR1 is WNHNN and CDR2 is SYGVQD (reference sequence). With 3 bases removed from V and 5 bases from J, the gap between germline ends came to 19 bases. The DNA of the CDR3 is TGCGCCAGCAGTGACTGGGAGTCCGGGAAGTATACCGGGGAGCTGTTTTTT. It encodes CASSDWESGKYTGELFF.

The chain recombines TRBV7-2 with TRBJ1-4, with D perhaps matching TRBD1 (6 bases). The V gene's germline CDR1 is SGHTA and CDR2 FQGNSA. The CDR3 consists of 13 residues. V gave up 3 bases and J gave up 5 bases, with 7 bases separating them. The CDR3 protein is CASSLRGNEKLFF. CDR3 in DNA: TGTGCCAGCAGCTTGAGGGGGAATGAAAAACTGTTTTTT. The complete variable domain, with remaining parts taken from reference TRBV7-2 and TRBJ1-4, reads GAGVSQSPSNKVTEKGKDVELRCDPISGHTALYWYRQSLGQGLEFLIYFQGNSAPDKSGLPSDRFSAERTGGSVSTLTIQRTQQEDSAVYLCASSLRGNEKLFFGSGTQLSVL.

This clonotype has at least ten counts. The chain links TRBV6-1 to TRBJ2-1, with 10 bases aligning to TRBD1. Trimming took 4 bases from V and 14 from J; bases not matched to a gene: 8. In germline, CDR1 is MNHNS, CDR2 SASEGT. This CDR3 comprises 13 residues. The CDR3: CASSVDRGRMEFF. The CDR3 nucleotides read TGTGCCAGCAGTGTAGACAGGGGGCGTATGGAGTTCTTC.

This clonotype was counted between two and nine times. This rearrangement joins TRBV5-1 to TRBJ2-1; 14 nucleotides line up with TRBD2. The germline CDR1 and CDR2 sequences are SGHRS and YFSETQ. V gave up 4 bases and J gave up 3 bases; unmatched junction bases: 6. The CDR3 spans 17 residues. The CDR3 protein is CASSTGTSGSFYNEQFF. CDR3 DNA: TGCGCCAGCAGCACAGGGACTAGCGGGAGTTTCTACAATGAGCAGTTCTTC.

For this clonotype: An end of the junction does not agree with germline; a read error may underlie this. The CDR3 loop reads CGSSQNVRDRGRVELF. CDR3 coding DNA: TGTGGCAGCAGCCAAAACGTTCGGGACAGGGGCCGGGTTGAGCTCTTC. The chain joins TRBV4-2 to TRBJ2-1; 10 bases are a match to TRBD1. Germline lookup yields CDR1 LGHNA and CDR2 YNFKEQ. The CDR3 is 16 residues long.

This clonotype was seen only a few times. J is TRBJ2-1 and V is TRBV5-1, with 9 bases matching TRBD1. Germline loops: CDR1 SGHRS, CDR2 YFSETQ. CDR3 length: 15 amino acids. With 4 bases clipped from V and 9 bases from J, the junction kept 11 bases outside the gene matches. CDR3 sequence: CASSPGQGNRAEQFF. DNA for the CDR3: TGCGCCAGCAGCCCGGGACAGGGAAACCGTGCTGAGCAGTTCTTC.

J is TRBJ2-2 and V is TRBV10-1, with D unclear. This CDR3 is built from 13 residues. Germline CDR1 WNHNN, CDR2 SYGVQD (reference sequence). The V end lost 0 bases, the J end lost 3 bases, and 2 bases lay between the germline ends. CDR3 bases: TGCGCCAGCAGTGAGTCTTACACCGGGGAGCTGTTTTTT. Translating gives CASSESYTGELFF.

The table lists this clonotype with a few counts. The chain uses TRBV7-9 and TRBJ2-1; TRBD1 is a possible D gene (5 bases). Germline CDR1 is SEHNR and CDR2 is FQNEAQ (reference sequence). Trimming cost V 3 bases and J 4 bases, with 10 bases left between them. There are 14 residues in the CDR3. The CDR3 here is CASSFRQGYNEQFF. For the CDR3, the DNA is TGTGCCAGCAGCTTCAGGCAGGGATACAATGAGCAGTTCTTC.

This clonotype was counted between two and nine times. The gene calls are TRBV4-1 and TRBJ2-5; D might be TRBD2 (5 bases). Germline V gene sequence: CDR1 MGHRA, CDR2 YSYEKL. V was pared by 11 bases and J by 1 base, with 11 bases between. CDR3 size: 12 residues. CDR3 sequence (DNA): TGCGCCGGCAAGGGAGTCCAAGAGACCCAGTACTTC. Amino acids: CAGKGVQETQYF.

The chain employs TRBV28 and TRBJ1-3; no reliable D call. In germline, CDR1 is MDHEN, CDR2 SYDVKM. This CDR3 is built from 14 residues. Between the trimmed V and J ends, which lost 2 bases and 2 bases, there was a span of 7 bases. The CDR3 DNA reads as TGTGCCAGCAGTTTAATAGGGACTGGAAACACCATATATTTT. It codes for CASSLIGTGNTIYF.

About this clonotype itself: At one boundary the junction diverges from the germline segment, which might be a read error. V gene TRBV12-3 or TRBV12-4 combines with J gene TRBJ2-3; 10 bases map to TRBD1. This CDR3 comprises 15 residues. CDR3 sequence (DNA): TGTGCCGGCAGTTTAGGGACAGGGGGCACAGATACGCAGTATTTT. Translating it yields CAGSLGTGGTDTQYF.

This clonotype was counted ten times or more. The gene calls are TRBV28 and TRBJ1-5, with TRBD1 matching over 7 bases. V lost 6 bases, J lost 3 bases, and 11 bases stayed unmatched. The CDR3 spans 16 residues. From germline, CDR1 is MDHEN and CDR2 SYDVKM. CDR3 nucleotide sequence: TGTGCCAGCAGGTATGGAGGGGGCGTTCACAATCAGCCCCAGCATTTT. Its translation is CASRYGGGVHNQPQHF.

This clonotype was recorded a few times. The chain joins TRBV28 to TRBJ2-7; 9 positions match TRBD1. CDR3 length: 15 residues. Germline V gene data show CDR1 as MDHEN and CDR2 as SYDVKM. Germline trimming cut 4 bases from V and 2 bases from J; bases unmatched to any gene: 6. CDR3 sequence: CASSSPGTGTYEQYF. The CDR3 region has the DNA TGTGCCAGCAGTTCCCCCGGGACAGGGACCTACGAGCAGTACTTC. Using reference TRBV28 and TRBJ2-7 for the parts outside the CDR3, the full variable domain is DVKVTQSSRYLVKRTGEKVFLECVQDMDHENMFWYRQDPGLGLRLIYFSYDVKMKEKGDIPEGYSVSREKKERFSLILESASTNQTSMYLCASSSPGTGTYEQYFGPGTRLTVT.

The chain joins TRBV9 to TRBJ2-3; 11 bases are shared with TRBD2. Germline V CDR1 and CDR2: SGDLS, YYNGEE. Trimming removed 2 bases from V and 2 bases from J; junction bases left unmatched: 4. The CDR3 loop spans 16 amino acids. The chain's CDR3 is CASSVRLAGTTDTQYF. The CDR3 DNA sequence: TGTGCCAGCAGCGTTAGACTAGCGGGGACCACAGATACGCAGTATTTT.

In DNA form, the CDR3 reads TGTGCCATCAGTGATGTAGCGGGGGGGCCGATTCAGGAGCAGTTCTTC. This translates into CAISDVAGGPIQEQFF. The gene calls are TRBV10-3 and TRBJ2-1; 11 bases fit TRBD2. The CDR3 has 16 amino acids. The germline gives CDR1 ENHRY, CDR2 SYGVKD. J was trimmed by 10 bases and V by 3 bases; bases with no gene match: 11.

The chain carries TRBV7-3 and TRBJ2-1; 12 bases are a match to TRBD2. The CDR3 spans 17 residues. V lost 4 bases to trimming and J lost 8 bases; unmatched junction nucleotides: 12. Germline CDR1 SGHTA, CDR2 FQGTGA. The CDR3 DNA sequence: TGTGCCAGCAGCTACACCAGGCTAGCGGGGGGGCTCGATGAGCAGTTCTTC. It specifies CASSYTRLAGGLDEQFF. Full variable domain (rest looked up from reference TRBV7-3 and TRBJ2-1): GAGVSQTPSNKVTEKGKYVELRCDPISGHTALYWYRQSLGQGPEFLIYFQGTGAADDSGLPNDRFFAVRPEGSVSTLKIQRTERGDSAVYLCASSYTRLAGGLDEQFFGPGTRLTVL.

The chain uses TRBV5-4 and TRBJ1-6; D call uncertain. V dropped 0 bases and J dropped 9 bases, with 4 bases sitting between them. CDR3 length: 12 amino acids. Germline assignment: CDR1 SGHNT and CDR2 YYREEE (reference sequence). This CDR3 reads CASSLESSPLHF. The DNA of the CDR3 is TGTGCCAGCAGCTTGGAGAGTTCACCCCTCCACTTT.

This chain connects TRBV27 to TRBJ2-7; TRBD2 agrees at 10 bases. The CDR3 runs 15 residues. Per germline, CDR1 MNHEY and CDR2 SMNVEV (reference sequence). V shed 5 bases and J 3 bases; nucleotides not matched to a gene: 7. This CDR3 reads CASSPLGLADYEQYF. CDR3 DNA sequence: TGTGCCAGCAGTCCCCTAGGACTAGCGGACTACGAGCAGTACTTC.

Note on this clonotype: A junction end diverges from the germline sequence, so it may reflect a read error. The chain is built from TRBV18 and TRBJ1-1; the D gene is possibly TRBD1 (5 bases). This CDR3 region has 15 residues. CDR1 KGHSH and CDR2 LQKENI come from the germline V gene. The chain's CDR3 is CTSSSTQGGNTEAFF. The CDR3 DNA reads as TGTACCAGCTCGTCGACTCAGGGAGGGAACACTGAAGCTTTCTTT.

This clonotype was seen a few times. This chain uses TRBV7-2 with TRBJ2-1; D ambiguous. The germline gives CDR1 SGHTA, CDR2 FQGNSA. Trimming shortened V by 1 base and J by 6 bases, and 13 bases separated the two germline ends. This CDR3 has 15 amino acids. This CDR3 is CASSLERWSSNEQFF. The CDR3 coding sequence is TGTGCCAGCAGCTTAGAAAGGTGGTCTTCCAATGAGCAGTTCTTC.

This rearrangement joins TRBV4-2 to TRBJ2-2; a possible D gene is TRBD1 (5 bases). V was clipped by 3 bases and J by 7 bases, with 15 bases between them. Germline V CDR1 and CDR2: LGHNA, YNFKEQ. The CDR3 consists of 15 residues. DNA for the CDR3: TGTGCCAGCAGCCACGTTATGGGGCAAGGCGGGGAGCTGTTTTTT. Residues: CASSHVMGQGGELFF.